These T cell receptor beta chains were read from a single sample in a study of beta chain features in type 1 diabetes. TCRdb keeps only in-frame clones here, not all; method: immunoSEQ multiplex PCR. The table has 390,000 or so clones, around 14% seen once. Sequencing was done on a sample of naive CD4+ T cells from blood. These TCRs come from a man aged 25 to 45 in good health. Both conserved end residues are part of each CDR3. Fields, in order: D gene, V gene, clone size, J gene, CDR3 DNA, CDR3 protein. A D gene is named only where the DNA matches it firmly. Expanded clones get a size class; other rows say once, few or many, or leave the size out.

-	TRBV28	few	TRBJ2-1	TGTGCCAGCACCCTTGCAGCATCTACTGAGCAGTTCTTC	CASTLAASTEQFF
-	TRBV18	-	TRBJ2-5	TGTGCCAGCTCACCAGGGGGAGAGACCCAGTACTTC	CASSPGGETQYF
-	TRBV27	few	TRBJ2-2	TGTGCCAGCATATCTCTCCCAGGGTACGGGGAGCTGTTTTTT	CASISLPGYGELFF
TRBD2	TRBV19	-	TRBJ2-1	TGTGCCAGTAGTCTCCGGGCGGGGACTAGTAGCAATGAGCAGTTCTTC	CASSLRAGTSSNEQFF
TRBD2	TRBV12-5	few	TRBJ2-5	TGTGCTAGTTCCTCAGCGGGGGGGCAAGAGACCCAGTACTTC	CASSSAGGQETQYF
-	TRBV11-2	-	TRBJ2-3	TGTGCCAGCAGCTTCAGAGGCGGCAGCACAGATACGCAGTATTTT	CASSFRGGSTDTQYF
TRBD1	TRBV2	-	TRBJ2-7	TGTGCCAGCAGGATGACAGGGGTGGAGAGCGAGCAGTACTTC	CASRMTGVESEQYF
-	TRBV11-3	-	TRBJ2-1	TGTGCCAGCAGCCAAGCAAGAGTCTCGTACAATGAGCAGTTCTTC	CASSQARVSYNEQFF
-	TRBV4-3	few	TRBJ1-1	TGCGCCAGCAGCCCCCAGGGGAACACTGAAGCTTTCTTT	CASSPQGNTEAFF
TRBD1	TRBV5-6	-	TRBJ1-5	TGTGCCAGCAGCTTTTTGGCAGGGGGCTATCGAAATCAGCCCCAGCATTTT	CASSFLAGGYRNQPQHF
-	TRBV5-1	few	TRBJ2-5	TGCGCCAGCACTCAGCAGACCCAAGAGACCCAGTACTTC	CASTQQTQETQYF
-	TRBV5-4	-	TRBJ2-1	TGTGCCAGCAGCTTATTTCCCAGCGGTTCCTACAATGAGCAGTTCTTC	CASSLFPSGSYNEQFF
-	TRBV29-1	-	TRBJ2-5	TGCAGCGTTGAAAGAGGGTCTGAGACCCAGTACTTC	CSVERGSETQYF
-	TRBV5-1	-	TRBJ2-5	TGCGCCAGCGCGGGAGACAGGCGGGAGACCCAGTACTTC	CASAGDRRETQYF
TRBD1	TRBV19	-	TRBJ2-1	TGTGCCAGTAGTGTTATTACAGGGGCGGGTGAGCAGTTCTTC	CASSVITGAGEQFF
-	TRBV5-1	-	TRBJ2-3	TGCGCCAGCAGCTTCGCCGGGGTCGGCACAGATACGCAGTATTTT	CASSFAGVGTDTQYF
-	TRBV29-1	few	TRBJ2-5	TGCAGCGTTGAAGATCTAAGAGGGGCGGAGACCCAGTACTTC	CSVEDLRGAETQYF
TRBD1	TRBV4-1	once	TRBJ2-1	TGCGCCAGCTACAACCCAGGGGGAATACAGTTCTTC	CASYNPGGIQFF
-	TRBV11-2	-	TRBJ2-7	TGTGCCAGCAGCTTAGAGGGTCTTTTCAACGAGCAGTACTTC	CASSLEGLFNEQYF
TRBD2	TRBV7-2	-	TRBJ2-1	TGTGCCAGCAGCCCCCTAGTGGGGGGGAAGTCCTACAATGAGCAGTTCTTC	CASSPLVGGKSYNEQFF
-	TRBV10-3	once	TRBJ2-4	TGTGCCATCAGTGTCGACGAGATGGACATTCAGTACTTC	CAISVDEMDIQYF
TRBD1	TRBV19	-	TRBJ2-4	TGTGCCAGTAGTAGCGAGACAGGGGCCTCCCGGGGCAACATTCAGTACTTC	CASSSETGASRGNIQYF
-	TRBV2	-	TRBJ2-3	TGTGCCAGCAGTGGGGGTAGCACAGATACGCAGTATTTT	CASSGGSTDTQYF
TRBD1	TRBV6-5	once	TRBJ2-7	TGTGCCAGCGCAAATGCAGGGGGCCACGAGCAGTACTTC	CASANAGGHEQYF
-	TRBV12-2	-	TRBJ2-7	TGTGCAAGTCGCTTAGCGGCGGCTAGCCCGTACGAGCAGTACTTC	CASRLAAASPYEQYF
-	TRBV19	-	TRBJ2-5	TGTGCCAGTAGTAAGATCGGAGGGGGCCCGGAGACCCAGTACTTC	CASSKIGGGPETQYF
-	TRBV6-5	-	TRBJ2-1	TGTGCCAGCATGAGGGACAATGAGCAGTTCTTC	CASMRDNEQFF
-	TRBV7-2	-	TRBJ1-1	TGTGCCAGCACCTTATGGGACGGCGAAGCTTTCTTT	CASTLWDGEAFF
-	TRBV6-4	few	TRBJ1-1	TGTGCCAGCAGTGACCGGGCCGGCGGCCGTCGACCAAAGAACACTGAAGCTTTCTTT	CASSDRAGGRRPKNTEAFF
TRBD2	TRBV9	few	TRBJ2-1	TGTGCCAGCAGCGGAGACCCTTTTAGCGGGAGTGAGCAGTTCTTC	CASSGDPFSGSEQFF
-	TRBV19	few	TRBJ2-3	TGTGCCAGTACTGCCGGACTGGCAGATACGCAGTATTTT	CASTAGLADTQYF
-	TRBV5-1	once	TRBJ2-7	TGCGCCAGCAGCCGCCGATTAAGGGACTACGAGCAGTACTTC	CASSRRLRDYEQYF
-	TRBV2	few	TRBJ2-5	TGTGCCAGCAGTTCGGTCAGGCAAGAGACCCAGTACTTC	CASSSVRQETQYF
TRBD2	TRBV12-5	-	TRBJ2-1	TGTGCTAGCACGGGACCGGGACTAGCGGGAGTGCGGGAGCAGTTCTTC	CASTGPGLAGVREQFF
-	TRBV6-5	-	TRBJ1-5	TGTGCCAGCAGTTCGGTCTCGTATCAGCCCCAGCATTTT	CASSSVSYQPQHF
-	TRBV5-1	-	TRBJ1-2	TGCGCCAGCAGCGTGGGTTATGGCTACACCTTC	CASSVGYGYTF
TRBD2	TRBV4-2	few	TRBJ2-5	TGTGCCAGCAGCCAAGAGCCTAGCGGGGGGTACCAAGAGACCCAGTACTTC	CASSQEPSGGYQETQYF
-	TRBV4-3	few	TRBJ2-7	TGCGCCAGCAGCCTCTCCGAGGGACCTCGGTACGAGCAGTACTTC	CASSLSEGPRYEQYF
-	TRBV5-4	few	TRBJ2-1	TGTGCCAGCAGGATGGGGGGCAGCAACTCCTACAATGAGCAGTTCTTC	CASRMGGSNSYNEQFF
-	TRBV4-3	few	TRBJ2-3	TGCGCCAGCAGCCAAGTGGGTGCAGCTTCAGATACGCAGTATTTT	CASSQVGAASDTQYF
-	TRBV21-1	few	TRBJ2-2	TGTGCCAGCATCGGAGAGGGGGAAGGGGAGCTGTTTTTT	CASIGEGEGELFF
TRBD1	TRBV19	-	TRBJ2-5	TGTGCCAGTAAGGGGACAGGGGAGACCCAGTACTTC	CASKGTGETQYF
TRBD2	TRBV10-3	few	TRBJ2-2	TGTGCCATCAGTGGGACTAGCAAAACCGGGGAGCTGTTTTTT	CAISGTSKTGELFF
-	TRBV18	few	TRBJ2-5	TGTGCCAGCTCACCACGGGGCGGAGAAGAGACCCAGTACTTC	CASSPRGGEETQYF
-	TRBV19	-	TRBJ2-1	TGTGCCAGTAGTAACAGGGTCGCTGATGAGCAGTTCTTC	CASSNRVADEQFF
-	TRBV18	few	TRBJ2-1	TGTGCCAGCTCACGGGTGGGAACCCAGTGGAATGAGCAGTTCTTC	CASSRVGTQWNEQFF
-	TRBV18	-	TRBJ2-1	TGTGCCAGCTCAATGGGGTATCCCTACAATGAGCAGTTCTTC	CASSMGYPYNEQFF
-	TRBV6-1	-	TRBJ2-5	TGTGCCAGCAGTCACGACACCGGGGGGACCCAGTACTTC	CASSHDTGGTQYF
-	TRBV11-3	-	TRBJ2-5	TGTGCCAGCAGCTACCCTATGACGGGGAAAGAGACCCAGTACTTC	CASSYPMTGKETQYF
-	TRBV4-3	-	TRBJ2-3	TGCGCCAGCAGCCAACGTGGAGAGGTTCGCACCTTCACAGATACGCAGTATTTT	CASSQRGEVRTFTDTQYF
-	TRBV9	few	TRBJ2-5	TGTGCCAGCAGCCCCACTCCGTACAGTCAAGAGACCCAGTACTTC	CASSPTPYSQETQYF
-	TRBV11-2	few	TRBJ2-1	TGTGCCAGCAGCTTCCAAAATGAGCAGTTCTTC	CASSFQNEQFF